The T cell receptor (beta chain) under discussion was sequenced for a study of T cell clonality in common variable immunodeficiency. This clone was counted many times. Its matching antigen is unknown. The read finishes 3 residues shy of the CDR3 end, and the germline J gene is used to complete it. Of CVID subjects, about 14 were female and approximately 30 male, mean age roughly 40. CVID subjects had received replacement immunoglobulin for at least one year. Germline CDR1 reads MNHGY; CDR2 reads SAAAGT. V lost 7 bases, J lost 5 bases, and 3 bases stayed unmatched. The CDR3 has 14 amino acids. Equal genomic DNA amounts from CVID and control samples were sequenced. The method was immunoSEQ multiplex PCR; TCRdb's version includes in-frame clones alone and lacks a portion of them. Altogether around 30,000 clones were found in the sample, and no singletons occur. Whole-study results and caveats: CVID subjects shared fewer TCRbeta clones than healthy controls did. Common variable immunodeficiency TCR beta sequences reportedly had fewer deletions and N-nucleotide insertions.

Sequenced material: peripheral blood mononuclear cells. This chain connects TRBV6-8 to TRBJ2-1; 12 bases are a match to TRBD2. The TCR was taken from a human donor with common variable immunodeficiency. CDR3: CASTRLAGDNEQFF. The covered CDR3 bases are TGTGCCAGCACTCGACTAGCGGGGGACAATGAG.